This paragraph reports one TCR beta chain. Using immunoSEQ multiplex PCR, the repertoire was profiled, and TCRdb retains in-frame clones only, with some absent. The data contain around 19,000 clones, over 80% of them seen just once; the ten biggest clones take up over 10%. The source of the sample is a study of T cell clones after liver transplantation. Study-wide background: Pre-transplant mixed lymphocyte reactions yielded third-party-reactive TCRbeta sequences as comparators for graft-donor-reactive sequences.

Looked up from germline, CDR1 is MNHEY and CDR2 is SVGAGI. Trimming removed 2 bases from V and 11 bases from J, with 16 bases in between. The CDR3 spans 14 residues. The chain links TRBV6-5 to TRBJ1-5, with D possibly matching TRBD1 (5 bases). Material: CD8+ T cells from blood, obtained before liver transplant. The clonotype originates from a human donor who received a liver transplant. CDR3 DNA sequence: TGTGCCAGCAGTTACGCAGGGCCCAGGGCGGCCCAGCATTTT. It codes for CASSYAGPRAAQHF.